This TCR beta chain was sequenced during a study of shared clonotypes between healthy human individuals. The CDR3 totals 16 residues. After removal of 3 bases from V and 6 bases from J, the junction contained 8 bases not matched to a gene. Germline CDR1 reads SGHDN; CDR2 reads FVKESK. With regard to this clone: The target antigen is unknown.

Data came from immunoSEQ multiplex PCR; TCRdb stores just in-frame clones and leaves some out. The sample carries about 2,100,000 clones, about 92% recorded once. The study, taken as a whole, reports: Across a handful of donors, naive CD4 shared around 5%, naive CD8 around 3.5%, memory CD4 more than 2%, memory CD8 about 0.4%. Estimated richness values were generally larger in naive subsets than in memory subsets.

Terminally differentiated effector memory CD45RA+ cells were left out of the naive CD8 fraction, which was CD45RO-negative and positively selected for CCR7. The origin of this receptor is a man between 18 and 35 years old in good health. Some clones in this sample may be carry-over from other donors' samples. This chain joins TRBV14 and TRBJ2-3, with 11 positions matching TRBD2. What was sequenced was naive CD8+ T cells from PBMCs. The CDR3 region is CASSHALAGVSDTQYF. The CDR3 DNA follows: TGTGCCAGCAGCCATGCACTAGCGGGAGTGTCTGATACGCAGTATTTT.